The 2 T cell receptor beta chains given below trace back to one sample, sequenced in a study of cytomegalovirus exposure and HLA in healthy donors. Researchers ran the PCR with 60 Vbeta and 13 Jbeta primers. Sequenced by immunoSEQ multiplex PCR; TCRdb stores in-frame clones only, minus some. Among 150,000 or so clones listed, about three quarters were seen once. The sequenced sample consisted of PBMCs. Every receptor here comes from a female donor in good health and CMV-seronegative.

This chain's CDR3 is CASSTVGASYEQYF. The CDR3 DNA is TGTGCCAGCAGTACGGTGGGGGCCTCCTACGAGCAGTACTTC. The gene calls are TRBV6-1 and TRBJ2-7, with TRBD1 as a possible D gene (6 bases). This CDR3 spans 14 amino acids. The V end was cut by 5 bases, the J end by 0 bases, with 11 bases between. The V gene's germline CDR1 is MNHNS and CDR2 SASEGT.

The rearrangement uses TRBV12-5 and TRBJ2-2; D call uncertain. CDR1 is LGHNT and CDR2 is FRNRAP in the germline V gene. Trimming left V 5 bases short and J 0 bases short, with 13 bases between. CDR3 length equals 16 residues. CDR3 amino acids: CASGPPTPSNTGELFF. CDR3 DNA sequence: TGTGCTAGTGGTCCACCGACTCCGTCGAACACCGGGGAGCTGTTTTTT.